Sequencing of this T cell receptor beta chain was carried out in a study of response to subunit inactivated influenza vaccine. Study-wide results and caveats: There was a suggestion from the authors that each seasonal influenza vaccination recruits few new T cells.

A single record per CDR3 protein comes from TCRdb applying MiXCR to the RT-PCR reads. The sample records roughly 500,000 distinct CDR3 sequences, approximately 15% being singletons. This clonotype turned up a few times. Its antigen is not identified. The junction had 12 bases not matched to a gene; V was cut back by 6 bases and J by 4 bases. The CDR3 spans 15 residues. CDR1 and CDR2 from the germline V gene are SQVTM and ANQGSEA. This receptor was identified in a man aged 50 to 75 who received an inactivated influenza vaccine. Here the sequenced sample was CD4+ T cells sorted from PBMCs, taken less than 25 months after vaccination. V gene TRBV29-1 combines with J gene TRBJ1-2; 9 bases map to TRBD1. The CDR3 sequence: CSVQWTGDRGYGYTF. Here the CDR3 DNA reads TGCAGCGTCCAATGGACAGGGGATCGTGGCTATGGCTACACCTTC.